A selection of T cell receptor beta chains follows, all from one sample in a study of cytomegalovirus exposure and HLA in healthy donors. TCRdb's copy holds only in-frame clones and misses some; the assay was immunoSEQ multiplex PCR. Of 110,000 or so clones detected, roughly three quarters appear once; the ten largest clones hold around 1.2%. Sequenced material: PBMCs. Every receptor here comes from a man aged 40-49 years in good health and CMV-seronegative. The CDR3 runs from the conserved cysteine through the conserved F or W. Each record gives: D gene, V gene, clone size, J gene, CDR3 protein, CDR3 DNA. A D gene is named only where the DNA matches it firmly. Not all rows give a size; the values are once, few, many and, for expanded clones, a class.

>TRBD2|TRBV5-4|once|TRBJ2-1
CASSPWRAGGSNEQFF
TGTGCCAGCAGCCCTTGGCGAGCGGGAGGGTCCAATGAGCAGTTCTTC
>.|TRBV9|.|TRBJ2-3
CASSVQGTDTQYF
TGTGCCAGCAGCGTACAGGGCACAGATACGCAGTATTTT
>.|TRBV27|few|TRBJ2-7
CASSYNRSPYEQYF
TGTGCCAGCAGTTATAACAGGAGCCCCTACGAGCAGTACTTC
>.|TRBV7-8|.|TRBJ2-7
CASSLDRVSYEQYF
TGTGCCAGCAGCTTAGACAGGGTCTCCTACGAGCAGTACTTC
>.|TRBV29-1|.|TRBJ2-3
CSVEKRARTDAQYF
TGCAGCGTTGAGAAGCGGGCCCGCACAGATGCGCAGTATTTT
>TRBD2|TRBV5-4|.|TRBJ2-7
CASRGTSGTSLHEQYF
TGTGCCAGCAGAGGGACTAGCGGGACTTCACTCCACGAGCAGTACTTC
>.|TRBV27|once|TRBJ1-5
CASSLSIVVQPQHF
TGTGCCAGCAGTTTATCGATAGTGGTTCAGCCCCAGCATTTT
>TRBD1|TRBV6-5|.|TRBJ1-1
CASSKTGFGTEAFF
TGTGCCAGCAGTAAGACAGGGTTCGGCACTGAAGCTTTCTTT
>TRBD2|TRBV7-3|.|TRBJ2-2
CASSPQTSSTGELFF
TGTGCCAGCAGCCCACAGACTAGCTCCACCGGGGAGCTGTTTTTT
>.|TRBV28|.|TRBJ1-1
CASSLLRGPTEAFF
TGTGCCAGCAGTTTATTGCGGGGTCCGACTGAAGCTTTCTTT
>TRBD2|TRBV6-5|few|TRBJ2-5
CASSPSGGLETQYF
TGTGCCAGCAGCCCCAGCGGGGGGCTTGAGACCCAGTACTTC
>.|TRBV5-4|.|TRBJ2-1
CASSEDYRALSGQFF
TGTGCCAGCAGCGAGGATTACAGGGCCCTTTCAGGGCAGTTCTTC
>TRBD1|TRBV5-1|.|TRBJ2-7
CASSIKPGQGSNEQYF
TGCGCCAGCAGCATAAAGCCGGGACAGGGGAGCAACGAGCAGTACTTC
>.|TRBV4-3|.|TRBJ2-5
CASSQDRSPQETQYF
TGCGCCAGCAGCCAAGATAGATCCCCTCAAGAGACCCAGTACTTC
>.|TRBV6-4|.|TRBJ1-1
CASSDEVTVEAFF
TGTGCCAGCAGTGACGAGGTGACAGTGGAAGCTTTCTTT
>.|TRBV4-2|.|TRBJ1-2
CASSLLTLGGVANYGYTF
TGTGCCAGCAGCCTACTGACCTTAGGAGGGGTAGCTAACTATGGCTACACCTTC
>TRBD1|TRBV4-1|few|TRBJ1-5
CASSLRQGDQPQHF
TGCGCCAGCAGCCTCAGACAGGGCGATCAGCCCCAGCATTTT
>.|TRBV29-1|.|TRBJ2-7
CSVGGLASYEQYF
TGCAGCGTTGGGGGACTGGCCTCCTACGAGCAGTACTTC
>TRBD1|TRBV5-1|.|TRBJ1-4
CASSTGQGKNEKLFF
TGCGCCAGCAGCACAGGACAGGGCAAAAATGAAAAACTGTTTTTT
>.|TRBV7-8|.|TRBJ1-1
CASSLAGASVEAFF
TGTGCCAGCAGCTTAGCGGGGGCCTCAGTAGAAGCTTTCTTT
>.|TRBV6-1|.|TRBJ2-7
CASSLVKFYEQYF
TGTGCCAGCAGCCTAGTCAAATTCTACGAGCAGTACTTC
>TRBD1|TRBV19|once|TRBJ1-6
CASTSSGTDNSPLHF
TGTGCCAGCACCTCATCCGGGACAGATAATTCACCCCTCCACTTT
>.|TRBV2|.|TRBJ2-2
CASSFQGSTGELFF
TGTGCCAGCAGTTTCCAGGGGTCCACCGGGGAGCTGTTTTTT
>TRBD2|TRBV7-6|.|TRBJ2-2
CASSLKLAGAEWNTGELFF
TGTGCCAGCAGCTTAAAACTAGCGGGGGCCGAATGGAACACCGGGGAGCTGTTTTTT
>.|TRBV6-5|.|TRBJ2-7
CASSRTAQFHEQYF
TGTGCCAGCAGCAGGACTGCACAATTCCACGAGCAGTACTTC
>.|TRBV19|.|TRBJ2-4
CASSRQGENIQYF
TGTGCCAGTAGTAGGCAGGGCGAAAACATTCAGTACTTC
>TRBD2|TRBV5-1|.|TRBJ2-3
CASNPAGSTDTQYF
TGCGCCAGCAACCCAGCGGGAAGCACAGATACGCAGTATTTT
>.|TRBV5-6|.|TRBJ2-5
CASSLRQTARETQYF
TGTGCCAGCAGCTTAAGACAGACGGCACGGGAGACCCAGTACTTC
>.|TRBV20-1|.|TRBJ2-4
CSAREGVIQYF
TGCAGTGCTAGAGAAGGAGTCATTCAGTACTTC
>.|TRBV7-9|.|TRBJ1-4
CASSRDTTTNEKLFF
TGTGCCAGCAGTCGGGACACTACAACTAATGAAAAACTGTTTTTT
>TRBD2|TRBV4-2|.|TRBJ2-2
CASSQVPGTSTGELFF
TGTGCCAGCAGCCAAGTACCCGGGACTAGCACCGGGGAGCTGTTTTTT
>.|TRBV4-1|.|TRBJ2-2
CASSQDRSGRPELFF
TGCGCCAGCAGCCAAGATCGATCTGGCCGCCCGGAGCTGTTTTTT
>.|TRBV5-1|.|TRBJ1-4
CASSWGSATNEKLFF
TGCGCCAGCAGCTGGGGCTCCGCAACTAATGAAAAACTGTTTTTT
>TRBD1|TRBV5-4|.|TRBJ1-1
CASSLGTGTTEAFF
TGTGCCAGCAGCTTGGGGACAGGGACGACTGAAGCTTTCTTT
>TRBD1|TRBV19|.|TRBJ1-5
CASTLGTGYGNQPQHF
TGTGCCAGTACCCTAGGGACAGGGTACGGCAATCAGCCCCAGCATTTT
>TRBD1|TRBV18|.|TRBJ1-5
CASSPGTVYSNQPQHF
TGTGCCAGCTCACCCGGGACAGTTTATAGCAATCAGCCCCAGCATTTT
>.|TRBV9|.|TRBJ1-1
CASSVSVGGGETEAFF
TGTGCCAGCAGCGTGAGCGTCGGGGGTGGAGAAACTGAAGCTTTCTTT
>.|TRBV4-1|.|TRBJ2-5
CASSQDSRRETQYF
TGCGCCAGCAGCCAAGATTCCCGTCGGGAGACCCAGTACTTC
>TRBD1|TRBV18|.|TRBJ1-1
CASSPGQGATEAFF
TGTGCCAGCTCCCCGGGACAGGGGGCCACTGAAGCTTTCTTT
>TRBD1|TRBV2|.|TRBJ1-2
CASPAQQGPNYGYTF
TGTGCCAGCCCCGCCCAACAGGGGCCTAACTATGGCTACACCTTC
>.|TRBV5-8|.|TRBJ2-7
CASSLTPGEQYF
TGTGCCAGCAGCTTGACCCCCGGCGAGCAGTACTTC
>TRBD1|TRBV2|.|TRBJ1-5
CASGTVDQPQHF
TGTGCCAGCGGGACAGTCGATCAGCCCCAGCATTTT
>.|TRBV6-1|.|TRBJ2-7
CASSEATAYEQYF
TGTGCCAGCAGTGAAGCGACAGCCTACGAGCAGTACTTC